The clone carrying this TCR beta chain was seen only a few times. Its antigen is currently unknown. Trimming took off 2 bases at V and 4 bases at J, with 8 bases between the two ends. The CDR3 extends over 13 amino acids. Germline V gene data show CDR1 as MNHEY and CDR2 as SVGAGI. TCRdb used MiXCR to reprocess the 5' RACE reads, holding one entry per CDR3 protein. The sample consists of under 250,000 distinct CDR3 sequences, more than 5.5% of them appearing once. The data derive from a study of CD8 T cells in ankylosing spondylitis. Study-wide findings and caveats: Typical of ankylosing spondylitis blood, it appeared, was a TCR beta motif of under 10 highly homologous variants. The clones that were linked to disease were reported to be significantly enriched in matched synovial fluid samples from ankylosing spondylitis patients.

The specimen was blood, either unsorted or a sorted T cell fraction (not recorded which). The sequence was obtained from a male donor with ankylosing spondylitis. The V gene is TRBV6-5, the J gene TRBJ1-1; possibly TRBD1 for D (5 bases). As DNA, the CDR3 is TGTGCCAGCAGTTACGGGGCGGCCACTGAAGCTTTCTTT. It yields the protein CASSYGAATEAFF.